A selection of T cell receptor beta chains follows, all from one sample in a study of blood T cell repertoires in COVID-19. Using immunoSEQ multiplex PCR, the repertoire was profiled, and TCRdb retains in-frame clones only, with some absent. The table lists about 59,000 clones, around 80% of them singletons, with approximately 3.5% in the top ten. Sequencing input: peripheral blood. These receptor sequences come from a man in his fifties or sixties with acute or convalescent COVID-19. CDR3s include the opening cysteine and the closing phenylalanine or tryptophan. D genes are given only for firm matches.

v_call: TRBV2
j_call: TRBJ2-3
d_call: .
cdr3_aa: CASSNSDTQYF

v_call: TRBV2
j_call: TRBJ2-5
d_call: .
cdr3_aa: CASNLKRDLGGQYF

v_call: TRBV4-2
j_call: TRBJ1-4
d_call: TRBD1
cdr3_aa: CASSQDGTGEEKLFF

v_call: TRBV7-2
j_call: TRBJ2-2
d_call: .
cdr3_aa: CASSTQRQGELFF

v_call: TRBV7-2
j_call: TRBJ2-2
d_call: .
cdr3_aa: CASSLDFSGNTGELFF

v_call: TRBV6-5
j_call: TRBJ1-3
d_call: TRBD1
cdr3_aa: CASSRTGSNTIYF

v_call: TRBV7-2
j_call: TRBJ1-2
d_call: TRBD1
cdr3_aa: CASSPTGNVPHTF

v_call: TRBV6-2/TRBV6-3
j_call: TRBJ2-7
d_call: .
cdr3_aa: CASSYFRSYEQYF

v_call: TRBV28
j_call: TRBJ2-7
d_call: TRBD2
cdr3_aa: CASSFLSGGSSSYEQYF

v_call: TRBV18
j_call: TRBJ2-3
d_call: TRBD2
cdr3_aa: CASSPPAGGTDTQYF

v_call: TRBV5-1
j_call: TRBJ2-5
d_call: TRBD2
cdr3_aa: CASSPRDYRGVAQYF

v_call: TRBV24-1
j_call: TRBJ2-3
d_call: .
cdr3_aa: CATSGGATDTQYF

v_call: TRBV28
j_call: TRBJ1-5
d_call: TRBD1
cdr3_aa: CASSKDRGGNQPQHF

v_call: TRBV7-9
j_call: TRBJ2-1
d_call: .
cdr3_aa: CASSLMAGDEQFF

v_call: TRBV7-8
j_call: TRBJ1-5
d_call: .
cdr3_aa: CASSLRRGYQPQHF

v_call: TRBV27
j_call: TRBJ2-3
d_call: TRBD1
cdr3_aa: CASTSRTGVTDTQYF

v_call: TRBV2
j_call: TRBJ1-4
d_call: .
cdr3_aa: CASGTVSNEKLFF

v_call: TRBV7-9
j_call: TRBJ1-2
d_call: TRBD1
cdr3_aa: CASSLLQGYYYGYTF

v_call: TRBV5-1
j_call: TRBJ1-2
d_call: TRBD1
cdr3_aa: CASSFSGTGERYTF

v_call: TRBV5-6
j_call: TRBJ2-1
d_call: .
cdr3_aa: CASSSGTSPGYEQFF

v_call: TRBV7-7
j_call: TRBJ2-3
d_call: .
cdr3_aa: CASSLTRVPTDTQYF

v_call: TRBV28
j_call: TRBJ1-1
d_call: TRBD1
cdr3_aa: CASSASQGPEAFF

v_call: TRBV2
j_call: TRBJ1-4
d_call: .
cdr3_aa: CASSWTATNEKLFF

v_call: TRBV10-3
j_call: TRBJ1-5
d_call: .
cdr3_aa: CAISAQAGQPQHF

v_call: TRBV29-1
j_call: TRBJ2-5
d_call: .
cdr3_aa: CSAVDIKETQYF

v_call: TRBV7-9
j_call: TRBJ1-6
d_call: .
cdr3_aa: CASSPPWRDSPLHF

v_call: TRBV28
j_call: TRBJ2-3
d_call: .
cdr3_aa: CASSLPTLGGDLLATTDTQYF